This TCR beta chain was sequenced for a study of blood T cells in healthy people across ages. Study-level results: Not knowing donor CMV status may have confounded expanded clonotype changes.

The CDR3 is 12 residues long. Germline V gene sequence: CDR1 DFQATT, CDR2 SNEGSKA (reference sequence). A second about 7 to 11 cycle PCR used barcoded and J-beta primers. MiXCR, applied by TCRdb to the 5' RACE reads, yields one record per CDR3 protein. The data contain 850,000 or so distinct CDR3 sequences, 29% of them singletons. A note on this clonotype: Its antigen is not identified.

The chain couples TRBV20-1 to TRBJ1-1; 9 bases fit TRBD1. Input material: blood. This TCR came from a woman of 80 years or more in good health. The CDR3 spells CRAPDRGTEAFF. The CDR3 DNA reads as TGCAGGGCTCCGGACAGGGGAACTGAAGCTTTCTTT.